This T cell receptor (beta chain) was obtained from a study of blood T cells in healthy people across ages. Primed by a sample-barcoded 5' primer and a J-beta primer mix, a second PCR proceeded for 7 to 11 cycles. TCRdb passed the 5' RACE reads through MiXCR, listing each CDR3 protein once. Altogether some 670,000 distinct CDR3 sequences are present, around 52% being singletons, with the ten largest covering roughly 13%. Germline CDR1 reads SGHRS; CDR2 reads YFSETQ. The V end lost 7 bases, the J end lost 3 bases, and 16 bases lay between the germline ends. The CDR3 is 15 amino acids. This TCR was recovered from a woman of 80 years or more in good health. Sequencing was performed on blood. V usage is TRBV5-1 and J usage is TRBJ1-4, with a weak D call TRBD1 (5 bases). The CDR3 reads CASARSQGPNEKLFF. The CDR3 DNA sequence: TGCGCCAGCGCCCGATCCCAGGGACCTAATGAAAAACTGTTTTTT.